This TCR beta chain was documented in a study of OX40 agonist ivuxolimab in advanced cancers. Looking at the study overall: Ivuxolimab, an antibody acting as an agonist of OX40 (CD134), was used to treat patients. Across the patients, intravenous ivuxolimab was delivered every 2 weeks at 0.01 to 10 mg/kg.

Generated by immunoSEQ multiplex PCR, the TCRdb table keeps only in-frame clones and is missing some. Of under 60,000 clones in the sample, more than 80% were seen once. Concerning this clone itself: Its matching antigen is unknown.

Study-level results: In a subset of nonresponders, normalized T-cell clonal expansion was also low. In the 0.1 to 3.0 mg/kg range, CD4+ and CD8+ blood T cells had expanded clonally by week 6.

CDR1 and CDR2 from the germline V gene are SGHDN and FVKESK. The CDR3 sequence is 14 residues long. Trimming cost V 4 bases and J 4 bases; bases outside gene matches: 6. The chain has TRBV14 and TRBJ1-2; 7 bases fit TRBD1. This TCR was recovered from an adult with an advanced solid tumor such as melanoma, head and neck, liver or kidney cancer. This sample comprised CD4+ or CD8+ T cells sorted from blood, obtained in a trial of the OX40 agonist ivuxolimab. The CDR3 spells CASSPTGIGYGYTF. CDR3 DNA: TGTGCCAGCAGCCCGACAGGGATCGGCTATGGCTACACCTTC. The entire variable domain, with the rest obtained from reference TRBV14 and TRBJ1-2, is as follows: EAGVTQFPSHSVIEKGQTVTLRCDPISGHDNLYWYRRVMGKEIKFLLHFVKESKQDESGMPNNRFLAERTGGTYSTLKVQPAELEDSGVYFCASSPTGIGYGYTFGSGTRLTVV.